A selection of T cell receptor beta chains follows, all from one sample in a study of blood T cell repertoires in COVID-19. The protocol was immunoSEQ multiplex PCR, while the TCRdb copy is restricted to in-frame clones and leaves out a portion. This table holds about 74,000 clones, about 83% found once. Sequencing was done on a sample of peripheral blood. The source of these receptors is a man aged 70-80 years with acute or convalescent COVID-19. CDR3s include the opening cysteine and the closing phenylalanine or tryptophan. The D gene is left open where the match is weak. Only some rows state a clone size, as once, few, many or a class for expanded clones.

cdr3_aa d_call j_call clone_size v_call
CASSLAWPAGRNGNTIYF . TRBJ1-3 . TRBV7-9
CASSLQGTKRSQETQYF TRBD1 TRBJ2-5 . TRBV5-5
CASSYLNRDSFDGYTF TRBD1 TRBJ1-2 . TRBV6-5
CASSVGATGGTGELFF . TRBJ2-2 once TRBV9
CATSGDSYEQYF TRBD1 TRBJ2-7 few TRBV28
CASRSAGQENYGYTF TRBD1 TRBJ1-2 . TRBV19
CASSLAPAGLGAEAFF . TRBJ1-1 . TRBV5-1
CASSSYFLGAGQETQYF . TRBJ2-5 few TRBV5-6
CASSVVDGNNSPLHF . TRBJ1-6 . TRBV9
CASSFTQGYNQPQHF . TRBJ1-5 . TRBV28
CASSLAGGGEQYF . TRBJ2-7 . TRBV7-9
CASSIGTGVVKTQYF TRBD1 TRBJ2-5 . TRBV19
CASSRRTSTDTQYF . TRBJ2-3 . TRBV6-5
CASSPLAFSNTGELFF . TRBJ2-2 once TRBV18
CASSWDRGGSPLHF TRBD1 TRBJ1-6 . TRBV6-6
CSGGRGANTEAFF . TRBJ1-1 . TRBV29-1
CASSSQAGASQPQHF . TRBJ1-5 . TRBV5-5
CASSPGQGRGQPQHF TRBD1 TRBJ1-5 . TRBV19
CASSQDPGYGYTF . TRBJ1-2 . TRBV14
CASSTRLVGSNEQYF . TRBJ2-7 . TRBV27
CASSFRGLGPYNEQFF TRBD2 TRBJ2-1 . TRBV7-8
CASSPPQSGGTDTQYF . TRBJ2-3 . TRBV5-1
CASSQLGSIQETQYF . TRBJ2-5 . TRBV14
CASSSRTGSFMTEAFF TRBD1 TRBJ1-1 . TRBV7-6
CASIRDRGNEQFF TRBD1 TRBJ2-1 . TRBV2
CATSDLRAGGLINEQFF TRBD2 TRBJ2-1 once TRBV24-1
CASSLTGLNHQETQYF . TRBJ2-5 . TRBV2
CASSPPAGENTEAFF . TRBJ1-1 . TRBV18
CASSLLAGGPTGELFF TRBD2 TRBJ2-2 . TRBV7-9
CASSASWGLEQFF . TRBJ2-1 once TRBV19
CASSLGGGGSTEAFF . TRBJ1-1 . TRBV19
CAITATGSSYEQYF . TRBJ2-7 . TRBV10-3
CASSRKGQGDETQYF TRBD1 TRBJ2-5 few TRBV6-5
CASRPGQGFYEQYF TRBD1 TRBJ2-7 few TRBV7-2
CASSLDPGGRADEQYF TRBD2 TRBJ2-7 . TRBV5-1
CASSVGQGEDSPLHF . TRBJ1-6 . TRBV9
CASSFGQGGDTEAFF TRBD1 TRBJ1-1 . TRBV7-8
CASSGTGAYEQYF TRBD1 TRBJ2-7 . TRBV19
CAIREASGLGEQYF . TRBJ2-7 . TRBV10-3
CASSPPNREAFF . TRBJ1-1 . TRBV28